This T cell receptor beta chain was captured in a study of blood T cell repertoires in COVID-19. About the research overall: From T cells, B-cell-depleted T cells, or PBMCs came the material, which was cDNA or gDNA.

In the source study's methods: Nucleated cell number was recorded as an estimate derived from reference gene primer amplification. Clones were read by immunoSEQ multiplex PCR, and TCRdb kept only the in-frame ones, dropping some. The V and J calls and clone size were taken over from that table, and D and trimming were inferred from the DNA. The profile shows some 350,000 clones, approximately 86% of them singletons. The germline CDR1 and CDR2 sequences are MNHEY and SVGAGI. The V segment lost 10 bases and the J segment 8 bases; nucleotides outside the gene matches: 17. The CDR3 is 15 amino acids. This receptor was identified in a human donor in a cohort sampled during active COVID-19. Specimen: peripheral blood. The V and J genes are TRBV6-5 and TRBJ2-1; 7 nucleotides align to TRBD1. The CDR3 reads CATTTRDRTVYEQFF. The CDR3 DNA reads as TGTGCCACTACCACCCGGGACAGAACGGTATATGAGCAGTTCTTC.